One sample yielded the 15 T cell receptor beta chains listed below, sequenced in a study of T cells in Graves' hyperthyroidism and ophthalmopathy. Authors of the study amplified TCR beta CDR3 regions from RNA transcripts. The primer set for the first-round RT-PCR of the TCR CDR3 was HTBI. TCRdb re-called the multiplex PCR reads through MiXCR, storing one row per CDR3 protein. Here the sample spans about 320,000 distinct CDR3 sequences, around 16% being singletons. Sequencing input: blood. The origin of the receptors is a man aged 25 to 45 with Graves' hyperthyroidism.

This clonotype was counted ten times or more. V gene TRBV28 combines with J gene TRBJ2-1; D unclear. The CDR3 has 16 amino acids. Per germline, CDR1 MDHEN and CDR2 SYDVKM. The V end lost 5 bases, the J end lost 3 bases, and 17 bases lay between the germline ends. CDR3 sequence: CASSGRSANHYNEQFF. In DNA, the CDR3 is TGTGCCAGCAGTGGTCGCTCCGCCAATCACTACAATGAGCAGTTCTTC.

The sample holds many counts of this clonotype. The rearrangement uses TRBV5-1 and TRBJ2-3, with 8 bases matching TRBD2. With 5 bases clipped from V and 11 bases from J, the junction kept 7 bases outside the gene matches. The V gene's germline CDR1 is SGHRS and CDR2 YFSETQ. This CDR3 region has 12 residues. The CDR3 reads CASRLTSGQQYF. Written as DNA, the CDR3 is TGCGCCAGCAGGCTCACTAGCGGCCAGCAGTATTTT.

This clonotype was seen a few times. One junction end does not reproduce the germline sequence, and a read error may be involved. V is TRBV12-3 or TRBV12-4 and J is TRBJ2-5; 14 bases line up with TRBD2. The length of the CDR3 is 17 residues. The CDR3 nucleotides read TGTGCCAGCAGTCCGGACAGGGGACTAGCGGGAGCAGAGGCCCAGTACTTC. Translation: CASSPDRGLAGAEAQYF.

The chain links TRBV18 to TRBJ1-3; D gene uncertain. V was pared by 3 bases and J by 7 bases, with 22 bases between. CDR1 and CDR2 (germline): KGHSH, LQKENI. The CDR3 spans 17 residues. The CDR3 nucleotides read TGTGCCAGCTCACCCCTGGGATTTAAGAGAGTCATGAACACCATATATTTT. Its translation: CASSPLGFKRVMNTIYF.

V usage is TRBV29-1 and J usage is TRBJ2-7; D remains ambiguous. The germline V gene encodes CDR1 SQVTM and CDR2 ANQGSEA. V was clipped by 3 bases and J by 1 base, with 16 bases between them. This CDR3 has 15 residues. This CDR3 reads CSVELSVARSYEQYF. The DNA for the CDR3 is TGCAGCGTTGAGTTGTCGGTAGCTAGATCCTACGAGCAGTACTTC.

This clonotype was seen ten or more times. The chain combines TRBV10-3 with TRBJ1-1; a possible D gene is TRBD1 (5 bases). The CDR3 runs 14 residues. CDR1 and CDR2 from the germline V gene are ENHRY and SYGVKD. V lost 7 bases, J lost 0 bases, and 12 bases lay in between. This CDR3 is CAITLGDLNTEAFF. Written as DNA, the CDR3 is TGTGCCATCACCCTGGGGGACCTGAACACTGAAGCTTTCTTT.

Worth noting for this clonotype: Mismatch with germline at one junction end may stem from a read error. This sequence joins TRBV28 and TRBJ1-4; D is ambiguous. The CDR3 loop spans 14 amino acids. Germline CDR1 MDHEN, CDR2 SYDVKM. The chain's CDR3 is CAGSSPTLGEKLFF. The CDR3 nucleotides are TGTGCCGGCAGTTCGCCGACCCTAGGGGAAAAACTGTTTTTT.

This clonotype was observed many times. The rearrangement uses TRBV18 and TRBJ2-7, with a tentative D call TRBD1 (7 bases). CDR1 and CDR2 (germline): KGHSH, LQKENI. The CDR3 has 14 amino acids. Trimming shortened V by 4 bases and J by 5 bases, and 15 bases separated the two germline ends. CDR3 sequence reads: CASSRGTVLNEQYF. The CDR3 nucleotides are TGTGCCAGCTCACGCGGGACAGTCCTAAACGAGCAGTACTTC. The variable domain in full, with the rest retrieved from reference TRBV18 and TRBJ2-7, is NAGVMQNPRHLVRRRGQEARLRCSPMKGHSHVYWYRQLPEEGLKFMVYLQKENIIDESGMPKERFSAEFPKEGPSILRIQQVVRGDSAAYFCASSRGTVLNEQYFGPGTRLTVT.

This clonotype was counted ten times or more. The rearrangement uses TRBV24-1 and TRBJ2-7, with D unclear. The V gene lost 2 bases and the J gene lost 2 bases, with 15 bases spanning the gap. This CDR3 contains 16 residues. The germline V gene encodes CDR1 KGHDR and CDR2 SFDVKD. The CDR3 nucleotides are TGTGCCACCAGTGATTACACGCGATCCAAAGCCTACGAGCAGTACTTC. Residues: CATSDYTRSKAYEQYF.

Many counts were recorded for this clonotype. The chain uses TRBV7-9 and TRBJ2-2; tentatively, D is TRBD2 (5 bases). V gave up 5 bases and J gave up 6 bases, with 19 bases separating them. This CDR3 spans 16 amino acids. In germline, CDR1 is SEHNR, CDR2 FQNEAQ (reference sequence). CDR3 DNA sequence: TGTGCCAGCAGCAACCCCAGCGGAGATGAGGCCGGGGAGCTGTTTTTT. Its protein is CASSNPSGDEAGELFF. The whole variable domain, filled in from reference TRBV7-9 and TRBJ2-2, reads DTGVSQNPRHKITKRGQNVTFRCDPISEHNRLYWYRQTLGQGPEFLTYFQNEAQLEKSRLLSDRFSAERPKGSFSTLEIQRTEQGDSAMYLCASSNPSGDEAGELFFGEGSRLTVL.

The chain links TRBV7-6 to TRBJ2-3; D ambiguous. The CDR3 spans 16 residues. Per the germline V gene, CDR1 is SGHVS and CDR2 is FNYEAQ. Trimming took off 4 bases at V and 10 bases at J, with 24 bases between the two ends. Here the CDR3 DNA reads TGTGCCAGCAGCTCCCTCCGGGCTAGGCCCTTGGGTCCGCAGTATTTT. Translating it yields CASSSLRARPLGPQYF.

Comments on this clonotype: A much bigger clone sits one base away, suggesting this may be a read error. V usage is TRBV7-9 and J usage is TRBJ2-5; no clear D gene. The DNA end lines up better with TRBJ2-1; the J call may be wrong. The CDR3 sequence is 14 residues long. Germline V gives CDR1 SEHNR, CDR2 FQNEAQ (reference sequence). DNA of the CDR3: TGTGCCAGCAGGGGCCCCCCTTCCCAAGAGACCCAGTTCTTC. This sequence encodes CASRGPPSQETQFF.

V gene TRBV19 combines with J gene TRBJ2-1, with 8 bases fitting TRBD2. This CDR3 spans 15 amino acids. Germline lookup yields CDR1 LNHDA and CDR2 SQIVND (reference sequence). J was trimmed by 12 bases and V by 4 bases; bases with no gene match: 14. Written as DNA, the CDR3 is TGTGCCAGTAGTACAACTAGCGGCTGGAGGGGTGGGCAGTTCTTC. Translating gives CASSTTSGWRGGQFF.

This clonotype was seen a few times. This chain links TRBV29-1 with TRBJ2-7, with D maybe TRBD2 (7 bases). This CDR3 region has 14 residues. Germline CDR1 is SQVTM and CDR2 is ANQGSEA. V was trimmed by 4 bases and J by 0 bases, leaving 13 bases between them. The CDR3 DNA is TGCAGCGTTGTAAGGGGGGAGGGCTCCTACGAGCAGTACTTC. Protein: CSVVRGEGSYEQYF.

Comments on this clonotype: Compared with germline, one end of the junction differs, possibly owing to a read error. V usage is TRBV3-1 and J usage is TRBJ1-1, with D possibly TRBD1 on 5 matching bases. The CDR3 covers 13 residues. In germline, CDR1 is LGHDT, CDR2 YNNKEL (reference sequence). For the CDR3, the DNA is TGTGCCAGCAGCCAAGAGGGGCGGACTGAAGCTCTCTTT. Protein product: CASSQEGRTEALF.